This T cell receptor beta chain was retrieved from a study of blood T cell repertoires in COVID-19. Libraries were prepared by immunoSEQ multiplex PCR; TCRdb keeps only in-frame clonotypes and omits some of them. The table records 95,000 to 150,000 clones, around three quarters of them present only once. In this sample, this clone turned up once. Trimming stripped 0 bases from V and 3 bases from J, with 10 bases between. The CDR3 totals 15 residues. Germline V gene data show CDR1 as SGHTS and CDR2 as YDEGEE. The source is a man aged 60-69 years with active or convalescent COVID-19. Material for sequencing was peripheral blood. The V and J genes are TRBV5-8 and TRBJ2-1; D may be TRBD1 (6 bases). The DNA of the CDR3 is TGTGCCAGCAGCTTGGGGGACACTTACTACAATGAGCAGTTCTTC. Encoded protein: CASSLGDTYYNEQFF.